Sequencing of this T cell receptor (beta chain) was carried out in a study of a mutant IDH1 vaccine in newly diagnosed glioma. Study background: An approximately 62% male, around 40% female split and a mean age of around 41 years characterized treated patients. Beforehand, treatment had been radiotherapy, temozolomide, or both; the majority received both. Regarding the study as a whole: Apparently unrelated to pseudoprogression were changes in the top peripheral T cell clonotypes.

There are 13 residues in the CDR3. Trimming cost V 7 bases and J 6 bases; bases outside gene matches: 11. CDR1 and CDR2 (germline): GTSNPN, SVGIG (reference sequence). Regarding time point: week 11, during vaccination. Topical imiquimod was applied with each vaccine dose, which held 300 ug of mutant IDH1 20-mer peptide. The method was immunoSEQ multiplex PCR; TCRdb's version includes in-frame clones alone and lacks a portion of them. The sample yields some 120,000 clones, roughly 75% seen once. This clone was seen only a few times. Antigen unknown. Material: PBMCs, obtained from a glioma patient whose treatment included an IDH1 peptide vaccine. This chain joins TRBV30 and TRBJ1-2; 7 bases are a match to TRBD1. The TCR comes from a man between 40 and 49 years old with glioma. In nucleotides, the CDR3 is TGTGCCTCCCCGAGGGACAGTAATCATGGCTACACCTTC. Residues: CASPRDSNHGYTF.